The entry that follows covers one TCR beta chain sequence. Its cognate antigen is unknown. The V segment lost 6 bases and the J segment 0 bases; nucleotides outside the gene matches: 4. From germline, CDR1 is GTSNPN and CDR2 SVGIG (reference sequence). CDR3 length: 14 residues. The sample originates from a study of cytomegalovirus exposure and HLA in healthy donors. Notes on the study in general: On later analysis, the bulk of CMV-associated TCR beta chains appeared to be HLA-restricted.

The study ran its PCR with 60 Vbeta and 13 Jbeta primers. TCRdb keeps only in-frame clones here, not all; method: immunoSEQ multiplex PCR. The sample consists of some 120,000 clones, about 73% of them appearing once. This sequence joins TRBV30 and TRBJ2-1; 8 bases agree with TRBD2. Material: PBMCs. The clonotype originates from a woman aged 40 to 49 in good health and CMV-seropositive. Here the CDR3 reads CACQSGGSYNEQFF. The CDR3 DNA follows: TGTGCCTGTCAGAGCGGGGGCTCCTACAATGAGCAGTTCTTC.